This T cell receptor beta chain was sequenced for a study of cytomegalovirus exposure and HLA in healthy donors (dated by TCRdb to between 2016 and 2019). For context, the study as a whole: In an earlier analysis of 450 to 750 of the donors, approximately 260 Gb of sequence data and some 100 million unique TCR beta sequences from 150 million to 200 million T cells were reported. The T cell repertoires of 700 or so subjects were profiled by immunosequencing and related to cytomegalovirus serostatus. Every repertoire in the discovery cohort had been generated on one and the same sequencing platform. Besides the first cohort of around 700 subjects, a separate validation cohort made up of 120 different subjects was used. Of the roughly 400 genotyped donors, around 81% fell in the genetic ancestry cluster associated with self-reported Caucasian donors. An early release that covered roughly 600 HLA-typed donors contained around 300 gigabases of sequencing data and 80 million or so unique TCR sequences. Genome-wide SNP genotypes for about three fifths of the roughly 670 donors were used in a later genetic analysis, which treated that subset as a discovery cohort. Rather than using new phenotypic data, the later analysis identified candidate immune exposures from TCR beta sequences and from how often those sequences occurred across donors. Typing coverage varied by locus: roughly 620-640 donors for A, B, C, DRB1 and DQB1; roughly 560 for DQA1; around 570 for DPA1; under 490 for DPB1. Class I and class II HLA loci were covered by the typing at four-digit resolution. Donor age, sex, ethnicity and CMV serostatus were compiled alongside the repertoire data. An earlier analysis of around 640 of the donors used high-throughput TCR beta sequencing to judge whether each TCR beta V gene segment behaved as functional or pseudogenic. A later analysis re-analyzed previously published TCR beta repertoires from about 600 donors and added high-resolution HLA genotyping to study TCR occurrence patterns. To predict cytomegalovirus infection status, the study combined high-throughput TCR immunosequencing, statistical association of individual TCRs with disease status, and machine learning. Five DR-DQ haplotypes were handled as single units for association and clustering, since linkage in the cohort was strong. Among some 410 genotyped donors of the cohort, an average of around 240,000 unique TCR beta nucleotide sequences was sequenced per donor, of which about 18% were non-productive. The aim of the study was to test whether cataloging public T cell receptors could identify signatures of past pathogen exposure. The research as a whole found: The cohort was sequenced for TCR beta chains only, and without alpha or paired-chain data the features that could be detected were limited. Presence/absence analyses assumed roughly uniform sequencing depth across donors, an assumption that may not hold. The earlier analysis of fewer than 750 of the donors excluded some 15 rarely observed V segments, including chromosome 9 orphons, because counts were too low. Strong co-occurrence of HLA alleles, especially DR and DQ, made assigning TCR associations to individual alleles difficult. In a later genetic analysis, fewer N-insertions in productive TCRs were reported among donors in an Asian-associated ancestry cluster than the roughly 670-donor mean. The study listed 164 TCR beta chains as associated with cytomegalovirus. Most TCR sequences were observed very rarely across donors, whereas some public TCRs were present in many individuals. A later analysis associated approximately 17,000 TCR beta sequences with specific HLA alleles at a false discovery rate of 0.05. In vitro tests confirmed that a few of the cytomegalovirus-associated TCR beta chains recognize cytomegalovirus antigens. In a later analysis, TCR association rates were found to vary across HLA loci, with the most associated TCRs seen for DRB1 alleles and the fewest for HLA-C alleles. According to the authors, the approach could potentially be generalized to other disease states and immunological phenotypes. CMV serostatus was the only immune exposure information available for the cohort. Linkage disequilibrium might explain the correlated functional status among segregating V segments, but an unknown experimental factor could not be excluded. Broadly in line with IMGT annotations, most TCR beta V segments showed up in productive rearrangements about 87% or about 30% of the time in an earlier analysis of several hundred of the donors. V-gene and J-gene trimming of TCR beta chains was associated with a missense DCLRE1C variant in a later genetic analysis, and the association was replicated in an independent cohort. A later analysis reported that several top co-occurrence clusters appeared linked to parvovirus B19, influenza, CMV and Epstein-Barr virus. The sequencing pipeline was judged likely to have produced a cluster of highly shared sequence variants as a technical artifact. In a later analysis, HLA-associated TCR beta chains were found to be more clonally expanded and to have lower generation probabilities than equally common non-associated chains. A further reported finding was that TCR beta sequences accurately predicted the HLA-A and HLA-B alleles for most subjects in the first cohort. In a later analysis, most CMV-associated TCR beta chains were found to appear HLA-restricted, with HLA associations seemingly driven largely by CMV exposure. Some IMGT-functional V segments, including TRBV6-2 and TRBV6-3, could not be told apart with the 87-base-pair reads, so those segments were excluded. The classifier was reported to diagnose cytomegalovirus status with high specificity and sensitivity in both the original and validation cohorts. Because HLA typing was missing for some donors at each locus, association tests included only the typed subset.

The cohort was made up of roughly 670 healthy bone marrow donors. All cohort members were sampled while nominally healthy, although unrecorded immune exposures were likely present. The donor tested CMV seronegative and was one of the 352 seronegative cohort members. A peripheral blood sample was provided by each donor, and peripheral blood mononuclear cells were used for TCR beta sequencing. The Qiagen DNeasy Blood Extraction Kit was used to extract genomic DNA from the blood cell samples. This clone has more than one count but fewer than ten. Its antigen is unknown. No much larger clonotype is one base removed from it; base qualities were not supplied. V drops 4 bases and J drops 9 bases, leaving 16 bases in between. Reading the germline V gene (reference sequence) gives CDR1 MNHNY and CDR2 SVGAGI. From the cysteine through the phenylalanine, the CDR3 covers 13 amino acids. The CDR3 DNA has 39 bases and is translated from base 1.

Libraries came from the immunoSEQ multiplex PCR assay. The multiplex PCR relied on a mix of 60 forward primers for TCR Vbeta segments and 13 reverse primers for TCR Jbeta segments. Amplification of the CDR3 region of rearranged TCR beta genes was performed with a multiplex PCR assay on genomic DNA. The amplified TCR beta libraries were sequenced on the Illumina HiSeq System as 87-base-pair reads. Per the authors' processing: Across the 700 or so repertoires, a later analysis counted 80 million or so unique TCR beta chains, roughly 11 million of which were shared by at least two donors. To remove PCR and sequencing errors, raw reads were error-corrected and collapsed into unique sequences using a nearest-neighbor algorithm that merged closely related sequences. To assign V, D and J gene segments, CDR3 sequences were aligned to IMGT reference sequences. For a sequence to be retained, at least a six-nucleotide match to both a V gene segment and a J gene segment was required. A rearrangement was called productive if the CDR3 had no stop codons and remained in frame with V and J, and every other rearrangement was called non-productive. CDR3 was defined according to IMGT convention as the region running from the second conserved V-encoded cysteine to the conserved J-encoded phenylalanine. In an earlier analysis of 500 to 650 of the donors, sequences lacking an unambiguous match to a single V gene segment were excluded. An earlier analysis of around 600 of the donors classified V segments as functional when productive rearrangements were above 56.7% and as segregating when the standard deviation between donors was above 5%. A statistical classification framework was built to diagnose cytomegalovirus status from the catalog of TCR beta chain sequences. V and J gene assignment, in a later analysis, came from comparing TCR nucleotide sequences with IMGT/GENE-DB human TR gene sequences. Using the TCRdist pipeline, a later analysis assigned CDR3 sequences along with most-parsimonious VDJ recombination scenarios. In a later analysis, each TCR beta chain was defined by its CDR3 amino acid sequence together with its V-gene family, and reads lacking a unique V-gene family were excluded. In a later analysis, fewer than 650 highly shared, low-generation-probability nucleotide sequences were removed to address suspected cross-contamination and a sequencing artifact. For each public chain, a later analysis derived a clonal expansion index from normalized ranks of inferred template counts within each repertoire. In a later analysis, generation probabilities were computed using a VDJ recombination model fitted to out-of-frame rearrangements, and the results were checked against IGoR. A later analysis scored TCR-TCR, TCR-HLA and TCR-CMV co-occurrence with hypergeometric tests, applying a repertoire-size bias correction to TCR pairs. False discovery rates were estimated in a later analysis by permuting HLA or CMV assignments 20 times. In a later analysis, co-occurring TCRs were grouped using DBSCAN, with TCRdist sequence similarity added in when clustering inside HLA-allele-positive subsets. Co-occurrence clustering excluded repertoires with fewer than 30,000 or more than 120,000 public chains, plus five with anomalous nucleotide sharing. Sourced from immuneACCESS, this table was stored by TCRdb with only in-frame sequences that have V and J called. A share of the clones is absent; for the studies checked, an unresolved V gene accounts for under half, and the remainder has no known explanation. The DNA was the basis for D and trimming; V, J and clone size are from that table. Counted in this sample were roughly 110,000 clones; roughly 77% of them appeared once. The ten biggest clones cover roughly 2.5% of the sample.

Sample: PBMCs. The chain is made from TRBV6-6 and TRBJ2-7; a tentative D call is TRBD2 (5 bases match). This receptor was obtained from a man aged 40-50 years in good health and CMV-seronegative. The DNA is TGTGCCAGCAGTTCCGGACTCGTCTGGGGGCAGTACTTC. This codes for CASSSGLVWGQYF.